This TCR beta chain was sequenced for a study of regulatory T cells in long-lasting Graves disease. Assembly of TCR beta libraries relied on iRepertoire HTBI primers together with Arm-PCR of CDR3 regions. TCRdb called the multiplex PCR reads again in MiXCR, with one record for every CDR3 protein. Found here are about 420,000 distinct CDR3 sequences, less than 25% of them singletons; the top ten hold roughly 30%. V dropped 4 bases and J dropped 2 bases, with 17 bases sitting between them. Germline V CDR1 and CDR2: SQVTM, ANQGSEA. This CDR3 contains 15 residues. Time point in this sample: persistent/refractory GD, antithyroid drugs over 5 years with positive TRAb. PBMC-extracted RNA yielded the TCR library.

The chain is built from TRBV29-1 and TRBJ1-2; D is unclear. The clonotype comes from a female donor with Graves disease. The source was peripheral blood mononuclear cells (PBMCs), collected when the disease was refractory, from a patient treated with antithyroid drugs. CDR3 nucleotide sequence: TGCAGCGTTGGACGGACGCGAGTTTACAACTATGGCTACACCTTC. This gives the protein CSVGRTRVYNYGYTF. The complete variable domain, with remaining parts taken from reference TRBV29-1 and TRBJ1-2, reads SAVISQKPSRDICQRGTSLTIQCQVDSQVTMMFWYRQQPGQSLTLIATANQGSEATYESGFVIDKFPISRPNLTFSTLTVSNMSPEDSSIYLCSVGRTRVYNYGYTFGSGTRLTVV.